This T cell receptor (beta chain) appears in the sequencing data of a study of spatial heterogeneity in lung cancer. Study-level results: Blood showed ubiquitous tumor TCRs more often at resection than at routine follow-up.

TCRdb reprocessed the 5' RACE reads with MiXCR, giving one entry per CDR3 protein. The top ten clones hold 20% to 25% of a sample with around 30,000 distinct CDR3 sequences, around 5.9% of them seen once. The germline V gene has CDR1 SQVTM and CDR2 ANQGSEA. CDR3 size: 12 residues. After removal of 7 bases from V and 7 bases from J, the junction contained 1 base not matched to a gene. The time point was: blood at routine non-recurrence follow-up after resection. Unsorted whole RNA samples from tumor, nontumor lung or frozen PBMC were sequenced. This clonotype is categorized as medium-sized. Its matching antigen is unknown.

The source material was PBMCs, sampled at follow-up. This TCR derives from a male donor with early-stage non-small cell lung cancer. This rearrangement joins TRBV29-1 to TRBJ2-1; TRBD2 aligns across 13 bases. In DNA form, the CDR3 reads TGCAGCGGGACTAGCGGGAGAAATGAGCAGTTCTTC. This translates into CSGTSGRNEQFF.